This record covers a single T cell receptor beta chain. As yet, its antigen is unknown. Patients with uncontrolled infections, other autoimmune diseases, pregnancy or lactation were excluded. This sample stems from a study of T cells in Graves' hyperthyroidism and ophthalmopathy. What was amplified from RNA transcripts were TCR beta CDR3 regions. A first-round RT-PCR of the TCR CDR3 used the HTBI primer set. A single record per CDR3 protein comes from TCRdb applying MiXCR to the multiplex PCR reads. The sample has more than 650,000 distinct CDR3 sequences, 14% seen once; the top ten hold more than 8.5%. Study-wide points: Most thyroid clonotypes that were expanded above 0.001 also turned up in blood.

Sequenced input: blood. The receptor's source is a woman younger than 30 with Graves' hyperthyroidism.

CDR3 residues: CASSLGLDRGNIQYF. CDR3 DNA: TGTGCCAGCAGCCTGGGGCTGGACAGGGGAAACATTCAGTACTTC. The rearrangement links TRBV5-6 to TRBJ2-4; 9 nucleotides line up with TRBD1. This CDR3 has 15 amino acids. The germline V gene encodes CDR1 SGHDT and CDR2 YYEEEE. Trimming at V came to 4 bases and at J to 6 bases, leaving 8 bases not matched to a gene.